This T cell receptor beta chain was sequenced during a study of glioma-infiltrating T cells. Overall study results and limits: Very few CDR3 sequences were shared between tissue and blood.

This clonotype was counted at least ten times. What it recognizes is unknown. Germline V gene data show CDR1 as WSHSY and CDR2 as SAAADI. This CDR3 contains 14 residues. The V end was cut by 10 bases, the J end by 4 bases, with 17 bases between. Using RNA template, CDR3s of TCR alpha and beta were amplified with iRepertoire arm-PCR. Using its own MiXCR run on the multiplex PCR reads, TCRdb lists one record per CDR3 protein. This sample has about 20,000 distinct CDR3 sequences, with around 25% found just once. V usage is TRBV10-2 and J usage is TRBJ2-1; D tentatively reads TRBD1 or TRBD2 (7 bases each). The receptor comes from a human donor with low-grade glioma or glioblastoma, undergoing nonglioma brain surgery, or in good health (not recorded which). Specimen: glioma tissue, nonneoplastic brain tissue, or PBMCs (not recorded which). CDR3 amino acids: CATLSGTDYNEQFF. CDR3 DNA sequence: TGCGCCACCCTGAGCGGGACAGATTACAATGAGCAGTTCTTC.